These T cell receptor beta chains were read from a single sample in a study of T cell responses to AZD1222 COVID-19 vaccine. Clones were sequenced by immunoSEQ multiplex PCR, and TCRdb holds only the in-frame ones, with some missing. The sample includes around 120,000 clones, approximately 83% of them seen just once. Sequencing was performed on peripheral blood, taken on day 0 of MenACWY control vaccination. These TCRs come from an adult in good health. CDR3s include the opening cysteine and the closing phenylalanine or tryptophan. D genes are given only for firm matches. Only some rows state a clone size, as once, few, many or a class for expanded clones.

cdr3_length,v_call,clone_size,d_call,j_call,cdr3_aa,cdr3_nt
11,TRBV28,NA,NA,TRBJ1-1,CASKIGQQAFF,TGTGCCAGCAAAATCGGACAGCAAGCTTTCTTT
12,TRBV28,once,NA,TRBJ1-2,CASGRTYYGYTF,TGTGCCAGCGGGCGTACTTACTATGGCTACACCTTC
15,TRBV7-3,NA,TRBD2,TRBJ2-1,CASSLGATSGGAEFF,TGTGCCAGCAGCTTAGGCGCGACTAGCGGGGGGGCGGAGTTCTTC
13,TRBV15,NA,NA,TRBJ2-5,CATSRDRTETQYF,TGTGCCACCAGCAGGGACAGAACCGAGACCCAGTACTTC
13,TRBV24-1,NA,NA,TRBJ2-5,CATSDGTLETQYF,TGTGCCACCAGTGATGGGACATTGGAGACCCAGTACTTC
15,TRBV29-1,NA,NA,TRBJ2-3,CSVEDTSRRMGTQYF,TGCAGCGTTGAAGACACCTCTCGTCGTATGGGTACGCAGTATTTT
13,TRBV2,NA,NA,TRBJ1-6,CASSEAYSGYLHF,TGTGCCAGCAGTGAAGCCTACAGTGGGTACCTCCACTTT
15,TRBV2,NA,NA,TRBJ2-1,CASSEKSPRYNEQFF,TGTGCCAGCAGTGAGAAATCTCCTAGATACAATGAGCAGTTCTTC
13,TRBV18,NA,TRBD1,TRBJ2-7,CASSPSGQGEQYF,TGTGCCAGCTCACCGTCGGGACAGGGCGAGCAGTACTTC
13,TRBV5-8,few,NA,TRBJ2-5,CASSFTGPETQYF,TGTGCCAGCAGCTTTACGGGGCCTGAGACCCAGTACTTC
14,TRBV5-1,NA,NA,TRBJ1-2,CASSLAGSPYGYTF,TGCGCCAGCAGCTTGGCAGGATCGCCCTATGGCTACACCTTC
15,TRBV4-3,NA,TRBD2,TRBJ2-3,CASSASGASTDTQYF,TGCGCCAGCAGCGCTAGCGGGGCGAGCACAGATACGCAGTATTTT
15,TRBV19,NA,NA,TRBJ2-7,CASSFSPGGTYEQYF,TGTGCCAGTAGTTTTTCGCCCGGCGGGACTTACGAGCAGTACTTC
16,TRBV18,NA,TRBD2,TRBJ2-2,CASSPGLAENTGELFF,TGTGCCAGCTCACCAGGCCTAGCGGAGAACACCGGGGAGCTGTTTTTT
13,TRBV6-2/TRBV6-3,NA,NA,TRBJ1-1,CASSPAGARGAFF,TGTGCCAGCAGTCCCGCCGGGGCTCGAGGGGCTTTCTTT
16,TRBV4-3,NA,NA,TRBJ2-2,CASSQDQQGRTGELFF,TGCGCCAGCAGCCAAGATCAACAGGGGAGGACCGGGGAGCTGTTTTTT
15,TRBV28,NA,NA,TRBJ1-4,CASSLKEAGNEKLFF,TGTGCCAGCAGTCTAAAGGAGGCAGGGAATGAAAAACTGTTTTTT
21,TRBV7-6,NA,TRBD2,TRBJ2-5,CASSLKGRHIAGGPDQETQYF,TGTGCCAGCAGCTTAAAGGGTCGGCATATAGCGGGGGGGCCGGACCAAGAGACCCAGTACTTC
14,TRBV5-4,NA,NA,TRBJ2-3,CASSSRLETDTQYF,TGTGCCAGCAGCTCCAGATTAGAGACAGATACGCAGTATTTT
16,TRBV6-2/TRBV6-3,NA,TRBD1,TRBJ1-4,CASSTPGQGAYEKLFF,TGTGCCAGCAGTACCCCCGGACAGGGAGCGTACGAAAAACTGTTTTTT
16,TRBV10-2,NA,TRBD2,TRBJ2-1,CASSSFSGSSYNEQFF,TGCGCCAGCAGTTCATTTAGCGGGAGCTCCTACAATGAGCAGTTCTTC
16,TRBV3-1/TRBV3-2,NA,NA,TRBJ1-4,CASSQLGSSTNEKLFF,TGTGCCAGCAGCCAACTCGGATCGTCAACTAATGAAAAACTGTTTTTT
16,TRBV2,few,TRBD2,TRBJ2-4,CASSDARGLASTIQYF,TGTGCCAGCAGTGACGCTCGAGGACTAGCCTCGACCATTCAGTACTTC
17,TRBV6-2/TRBV6-3,NA,NA,TRBJ1-5,CASTPSKGKNSNQPQHF,TGTGCCAGCACCCCATCGAAGGGTAAAAATAGCAATCAGCCCCAGCATTTT
12,TRBV27,NA,NA,TRBJ2-7,CASSFSEGEQYF,TGTGCCAGCAGTTTTAGTGAGGGCGAGCAGTACTTC
13,TRBV6-5,NA,TRBD1,TRBJ1-6,CASHRGNNSPLHF,TGTGCCAGTCACAGGGGAAATAATTCACCCCTCCACTTT
17,TRBV7-6,NA,NA,TRBJ1-1,CASSLGVRSGGPTEAFF,TGTGCCAGCAGCTTAGGTGTTCGATCGGGGGGCCCCACTGAAGCTTTCTTT
16,TRBV5-1,NA,TRBD1,TRBJ2-2,CASSLSTGTGPGELFF,TGCGCCAGCAGCTTGTCGACAGGGACGGGCCCCGGGGAGCTGTTTTTT
11,TRBV18,few,NA,TRBJ2-3,CASQGPDTQYF,TGTGCCAGCCAAGGGCCAGATACGCAGTATTTT
15,TRBV27,NA,TRBD2,TRBJ2-1,CASSSLAGGVHEQFF,TGTGCCAGCAGTTCCCTAGCGGGGGGCGTACATGAGCAGTTCTTC
17,TRBV28,NA,NA,TRBJ1-2,CASSTILDGGRNYGYTF,TGTGCCAGCAGTACCATTCTGGATGGGGGCAGGAACTATGGCTACACCTTC
15,TRBV2,NA,TRBD1,TRBJ1-2,CASNPQPTGFYGYTF,TGTGCCAGCAATCCCCAACCGACAGGGTTCTATGGCTACACCTTC
15,TRBV25-1,once,NA,TRBJ2-5,CASSEPSGAGETQYF,TGTGCCAGCAGTGAGCCCTCAGGGGCGGGGGAGACCCAGTACTTC
17,TRBV4-2,NA,TRBD2,TRBJ2-5,CASSQSTGTSGKETQYF,TGTGCCAGCAGCCAGTCCACCGGGACTAGCGGTAAAGAGACCCAGTACTTC
14,TRBV7-6,NA,TRBD1,TRBJ1-1,CASRQGSKDTEAFF,TGTGCCAGCAGACAGGGGAGTAAGGACACTGAAGCTTTCTTT
16,TRBV15,NA,TRBD1,TRBJ2-3,CATSVPGTGGTDTQYF,TGTGCCACCAGCGTCCCCGGGACAGGGGGCACAGATACGCAGTATTTT
14,TRBV9,NA,NA,TRBJ2-5,CASSADPRQETQYF,TGTGCCAGCAGCGCTGATCCCCGCCAAGAGACCCAGTACTTC
14,TRBV9,NA,TRBD1,TRBJ1-3,CASSAPGQGNTIYF,TGTGCCAGCAGCGCGCCGGGACAGGGAAACACCATATATTTT
16,TRBV19,NA,NA,TRBJ2-2,CASSGPGGSTTGELFF,TGTGCCAGTAGTGGTCCGGGGGGCTCGACCACCGGGGAGCTGTTTTTT
17,TRBV28,NA,TRBD2,TRBJ2-4,CASSVGTSGGAKNIQYF,TGTGCCAGCAGTGTCGGGACTAGCGGGGGAGCCAAAAACATTCAGTACTTC
14,TRBV6-5,NA,NA,TRBJ1-2,CASAQTTLNYGYTF,TGTGCCAGCGCCCAGACAACTCTTAACTATGGCTACACCTTC
12,TRBV2,NA,TRBD2,TRBJ2-2,CASSTRGGGVFF,TGTGCCAGCTCGACCCGTGGTGGGGGGGTGTTTTTT
13,TRBV10-3,NA,NA,TRBJ1-2,CAISQDKNYGYTF,TGTGCCATCAGCCAGGACAAGAACTATGGCTACACCTTC
15,TRBV11-2,NA,NA,TRBJ1-6,CASSYRTDHFSPLHF,TGTGCCAGCAGCTACAGGACCGACCATTTTTCACCCCTCCACTTT
16,TRBV5-4,NA,TRBD1,TRBJ1-6,CASSTERTGGPSPLHF,TGTGCCAGCAGCACCGAGAGGACAGGTGGTCCGTCACCCCTCCACTTT
14,TRBV7-2,NA,NA,TRBJ2-6,CASSLARGANVLTF,TGTGCCAGCAGCTTAGCTAGGGGGGCCAACGTCCTGACTTTC
15,TRBV28,NA,NA,TRBJ2-2,CASSQAGSNTGELFF,TGTGCCAGCAGTCAAGCAGGGTCGAACACCGGGGAGCTGTTTTTT